One and the same sample provided the 29 T cell receptor beta chains below, sequenced in a study of human T cells and chemical hapten exposure. The time point denotes: pre-sensitization, week 0. As for treatment: therapeutic diphenylcyclopropenone sensitization with weekly scalp DPC. MiXCR, run by TCRdb on the RACE reads, gives a single entry per CDR3 protein. The sample yields tens of thousands of distinct CDR3 sequences, about 10% seen once. Sequenced material: whole blood, taken in connection with sensitization to the hapten diphenylcyclopropenone (DPC). All receptors come from a man aged 25-45 years with alopecia areata. Some clones in this sample may be carry-over from other donors' samples.

V is TRBV20-1 and J is TRBJ1-3; D not certain. CDR3 length equals 13 residues. Germline lookup yields CDR1 DFQATT and CDR2 SNEGSKA (reference sequence). The V gene lost 6 bases and the J gene lost 0 bases, with 9 bases spanning the gap. The CDR3 region has the DNA TGCAGTGCCAAAGGTCCCTCTGGAAACACCATATATTTT. As protein: CSAKGPSGNTIYF.

This chain joins TRBV2 and TRBJ2-3; D might be TRBD2 (6 bases). Trimming removed 4 bases from V and 6 bases from J, with 14 bases in between. The CDR3 has 14 residues. Germline V gene lookup returns CDR1 SNHLY and CDR2 FYNNEI. CDR3: CASSVWRERDTQYF. The CDR3 DNA reads as TGTGCCAGCAGTGTATGGCGGGAACGGGATACGCAGTATTTT. Filled out from reference TRBV2 and TRBJ2-3, the complete variable domain reads EPEVTQTPSHQVTQMGQEVILRCVPISNHLYFYWYRQILGQKVEFLVSFYNNEISEKSEIFDDQFSVERPDGSNFTLKIRSTKLEDSAMYFCASSVWRERDTQYFGPGTRLTVL.

The table lists this clonotype with many counts. The rearrangement uses TRBV18 and TRBJ1-5; TRBD1 matches at 7 bases. Per germline, CDR1 KGHSH and CDR2 LQKENI. The CDR3 is made up of 16 amino acids. V lost 2 bases, J lost 9 bases, and 13 bases stayed unmatched. The DNA for the CDR3 is TGTGCCAGCTCACCAACAGGGGCAGGGGCCAGATCGCCCCAGCATTTT. Translation: CASSPTGAGARSPQHF.

The rearrangement joins TRBV7-6 to TRBJ2-2; TRBD2 matches at 10 bases. V lost 2 bases, J lost 4 bases, and 19 bases stayed unmatched. CDR3 length equals 21 residues. Looked up from germline, CDR1 is SGHVS and CDR2 is FNYEAQ. Here the CDR3 reads CASSLKFLTSGDGGGTGELFF. The DNA for the CDR3 is TGTGCCAGCAGCTTAAAGTTTCTTACTAGCGGGGACGGCGGAGGCACCGGGGAGCTGTTTTTT.

This chain joins TRBV6-2 or TRBV6-3 and TRBJ2-1; 7 positions match TRBD1. Germline V lookup: CDR1 MNHEY, CDR2 SVGEGT. The V segment lost 6 bases and the J segment 3 bases; nucleotides outside the gene matches: 8. The CDR3 extends over 15 amino acids. For the CDR3, the DNA is TGTGCCAGCAGACCAGACAGGGTATTCTACAATGAGCAGTTCTTC. This encodes CASRPDRVFYNEQFF.

This clonotype was picked up many times. The chain combines TRBV3-1 with TRBJ1-1, with D possibly TRBD1 on 5 matching bases. Germline V gene lookup returns CDR1 LGHDT and CDR2 YNNKEL (reference sequence). The CDR3 length is 14 residues. Trimming stripped 5 bases from V and 4 bases from J, with 14 bases between. This CDR3 reads CASSLSRGRTEAFF. CDR3 nucleotides: TGTGCCAGCAGCTTAAGTAGGGGCCGCACTGAAGCTTTCTTT. The complete variable domain, with remaining parts taken from reference TRBV3-1 and TRBJ1-1, reads DTAVSQTPKYLVTQMGNDKSIKCEQNLGHDTMYWYKQDSKKFLKIMFSYNNKELIINETVPNRFSPKSPDKAHLNLHINSLELGDSAVYFCASSLSRGRTEAFFGQGTRLTVV.

There are many counts of this clonotype. The rearrangement links TRBV6-6 to TRBJ2-3, with TRBD1 as a possible D gene (6 bases). Deletions cut 1 base from V and 2 bases from J, with 10 bases between. Germline V gene sequence: CDR1 MNHNY, CDR2 SVGAGI (reference sequence). This CDR3 spans 15 amino acids. The CDR3 sequence: CASSYFGGLTDTQYF. The CDR3 DNA sequence: TGTGCCAGCAGTTACTTTGGGGGCCTCACAGATACGCAGTATTTT.

This clonotype was detected only a few times. The J gene is TRBJ2-7, the V gene TRBV7-9; no clear D gene. The length of the CDR3 is 12 residues. Trimming pared 1 base from V and 6 bases from J, leaving 7 bases between. CDR1 and CDR2 (germline): SEHNR, FQNEAQ (reference sequence). The CDR3 region is CASSLVLGEQYF. The CDR3 nucleotides read TGTGCCAGCAGCTTAGTGCTCGGCGAGCAGTACTTC.

This clonotype was found a few times. The chain links TRBV29-1 to TRBJ1-2; D might be TRBD1 (6 bases). Germline-derived CDR1 and CDR2 are SQVTM and ANQGSEA. This CDR3 contains 14 residues. V lost 6 bases and J lost 4, with 18 bases in between. The CDR3, as DNA: TGCAGCGTCAAAGGGGGAGAAACAATCTATGGCTACACCTTC. Its translation: CSVKGGETIYGYTF.

This clonotype was detected ten times or more. The chain couples TRBV12-3 or TRBV12-4 to TRBJ2-3; weak D call: TRBD1 (5 bases). CDR3 length equals 15 residues. V lost 4 bases to trimming and J lost 0 bases, with 11 bases between them. The CDR3 here is CASSYDRPSTDTQYF. The CDR3 nucleotides read TGTGCCAGCAGTTACGACAGACCTAGCACAGATACGCAGTATTTT.

This clonotype was seen ten or more times. The CDR3 protein is CSARTQSQTDGYTF. The CDR3 DNA reads as TGCAGTGCAAGGACACAATCCCAGACGGATGGCTACACCTTC. This chain joins TRBV20-1 and TRBJ1-2; possibly TRBD1 for D (5 bases). CDR3 length equals 14 residues. CDR1 DFQATT and CDR2 SNEGSKA come from the germline V gene (reference sequence). With 6 bases removed from V and 6 bases from J, the gap between germline ends came to 20 bases.

J is TRBJ2-1 and V is TRBV19; 12 nucleotides match TRBD2. CDR3 length equals 17 residues. J was trimmed by 8 bases and V by 2 bases; bases with no gene match: 10. Germline CDR1 and CDR2: LNHDA and SQIVND (reference sequence). CDR3 protein: CASSISPPSGRVDEQFF. CDR3 bases: TGTGCCAGTAGTATATCCCCTCCTAGCGGGAGGGTCGATGAGCAGTTCTTC.

This chain joins TRBV7-2 and TRBJ2-5; D call uncertain. The CDR3 is 14 amino acids. V was pared by 1 base and J by 5 bases, with 11 bases between. The germline V gene encodes CDR1 SGHTA and CDR2 FQGNSA. Written as DNA, the CDR3 is TGTGCCAGCAGCTTAGTAGGCCCTATGGAGACCCAGTACTTC. The encoded protein is CASSLVGPMETQYF.

In this sample, this clonotype turned up a few times. V usage is TRBV20-1 and J usage is TRBJ1-2, with D uncertain. V lost 6 bases and J 2 bases, leaving 13 bases between the germline ends. Germline V lookup: CDR1 DFQATT, CDR2 SNEGSKA (reference sequence). The CDR3 runs to 13 residues. The CDR3 sequence: CSAVAGMNYGYTF. The CDR3 region has the DNA TGCAGTGCGGTGGCGGGGATGAACTATGGCTACACCTTC.

This clonotype was observed a few times. The chain uses TRBV6-1 and TRBJ2-1, with D hard to call. Germline assignment: CDR1 MNHNS and CDR2 SASEGT. The CDR3 runs 10 residues. V was pared by 6 bases and J by 10 bases, with 7 bases between. CDR3: CASRFREQFF. Written as DNA, the CDR3 is TGTGCCAGCAGGTTTAGGGAGCAGTTCTTC.

This clonotype was recorded many times. The gene calls are TRBV12-3 or TRBV12-4 and TRBJ2-7; no clear D gene. The CDR3 covers 11 residues. Trimming cost V 6 bases and J 3 bases, with 6 bases left between them. CDR3 protein: CASSFNYEQYF. The CDR3 nucleotides read TGTGCCAGCAGCTTTAACTACGAGCAGTACTTC.

This clonotype occurred a few times. The rearrangement uses TRBV7-6 and TRBJ2-1; D gene unclear. The CDR3 has 14 amino acids. Trimming left V 5 bases short and J 9 bases short, with 17 bases between. Germline assignment: CDR1 SGHVS and CDR2 FNYEAQ. This CDR3 is CASSPMNLVPEQFF. CDR3 DNA: TGTGCCAGCAGCCCAATGAATCTAGTGCCTGAGCAGTTCTTC.

The rearrangement uses TRBV2 and TRBJ1-1; tentative D call: TRBD1 (6 bases). Germline CDR1 reads SNHLY; CDR2 reads FYNNEI. V shed 1 base and J shed 4 bases, with 16 bases lying between them. The CDR3 length is 16 residues. CDR3 bases: TGTGCCAGCAGTGAAGAGGGACACGGAATATCCACTGAAGCTTTCTTT. Its translation: CASSEEGHGISTEAFF.

The chain combines TRBV7-2 with TRBJ2-2; 9 bases are shared with TRBD2. The CDR3 is 16 amino acids. Looked up from germline, CDR1 is SGHTA and CDR2 is FQGNSA. V lost 5 bases, J lost 2 bases, and 6 bases stayed unmatched. The CDR3, as DNA: TGTGCCAGCAGCATCAGCGGGGGGCGAAACACCGGGGAGCTGTTTTTT. Its protein product is CASSISGGRNTGELFF.

This clonotype appeared many times. This sequence joins TRBV23-1 and TRBJ1-5, with a tentative D call TRBD1 (5 bases). TRBV23-1 has ORF status, its function being uncertain. The CDR3 covers 18 residues. Trimming left V 2 bases short and J 0 bases short, with 17 bases between. The CDR3 protein is CASSQKVEGYYSNQPQHF. In DNA, the CDR3 is TGCGCCAGCAGTCAAAAGGTGGAGGGGTACTATAGCAATCAGCCCCAGCATTTT.

The sample holds many counts of this clonotype. The rearrangement links TRBV6-2 or TRBV6-3 to TRBJ2-1, with a tentative D call TRBD2 (6 bases). Germline CDR1 and CDR2: MNHEY and SVGEGT. The CDR3 loop spans 15 amino acids. Trimming cost V 6 bases and J 1 base, with 13 bases left between them. This CDR3 is CASRDRRGSYNEQFF. CDR3 DNA sequence: TGTGCCAGCAGAGACCGACGGGGGTCCTACAATGAGCAGTTCTTC.

This clonotype showed up just a few times. The V call is TRBV5-5, the J call TRBJ2-3, with D perhaps TRBD2 (6 bases). The length of the CDR3 is 15 residues. The V gene lost 1 base and the J gene lost 2 bases, with 11 bases spanning the gap. Germline-derived CDR1 and CDR2 are SGHKS and YYEKEE (reference sequence). The CDR3 DNA reads TGTGCCAGCAGCTTGTACGGGAGTAACACAGATACGCAGTATTTT. Translating it yields CASSLYGSNTDTQYF.

This clonotype was recorded many times. V is TRBV6-2 or TRBV6-3 and J is TRBJ1-6; D may be TRBD1 (6 bases). The CDR3 length is 15 residues. CDR1 MNHEY and CDR2 SVGEGT come from the germline V gene. V lost 2 bases, J lost 14 bases, and 19 bases lay in between. The CDR3 region is CASSYGWLEGVTLHF. CDR3 in DNA: TGTGCCAGCAGTTACGGGTGGCTCGAGGGGGTCACCCTCCACTTT.

This chain uses TRBV11-3 with TRBJ2-5; 9 nucleotides align to TRBD2. Germline CDR1 is SGHNT and CDR2 is YENEEA. The V and J ends lost 5 bases and 5 bases, in that order; junction bases with no gene match: 9. This CDR3 comprises 15 residues. CDR3 loop: CASSLSGGLSETQYF. CDR3 coding DNA: TGTGCCAGCAGCCTCAGCGGGGGGCTGTCTGAGACCCAGTACTTC.

The table lists this clonotype with a few counts. The V call is TRBV12-3 or TRBV12-4, the J call TRBJ1-6; no clear D gene. The CDR3 has 13 residues. Trimming removed 0 bases at V and 5 bases at J, with 2 bases between. The CDR3 bases are TGTGCCAGCAGTTTAGCCCATAATTCACCCCTCCACTTT. It specifies CASSLAHNSPLHF.

This clonotype was recorded at least ten times. The V call is TRBV6-6, the J call TRBJ2-7, with TRBD1 matching 9 bases. There are 16 residues in the CDR3. The ends lost 3 bases at V and 3 bases at J; junction bases unmatched: 9. In germline, CDR1 is MNHNY, CDR2 SVGAGI (reference sequence). CDR3 nucleotide sequence: TGTGCCAGCAGTTATTTACGACAGGGGGTACGCTACGAGCAGTACGTC. It translates to CASSYLRQGVRYEQYV.

The rearrangement joins TRBV12-2 to TRBJ2-7; whether TRBD1, the table's D call, matches the DNA was not checked. TRBV12-2 is deemed a pseudogene. The CDR3 spans 18 residues. The CDR3 region is CASRLAFTQGTEAYEQYV. In nucleotides, the CDR3 is TGTGCAAGTCGCTTAGCATTCACACAGGGAACTGAGGCCTACGAGCAGTACGTC.

The sample holds many counts of this clonotype. The CDR3 region is CASSQGRLAGVREQYV. The CDR3 coding sequence is TGTGCCAGCAGCCAGGGCCGACTAGCGGGAGTCAGGGAGCAGTACGTC. This chain uses TRBV7-6 with TRBJ2-7, with 12 bases fitting TRBD2. The CDR3 extends over 16 amino acids. Germline assignment: CDR1 SGHVS and CDR2 FNYEAQ. Trimming removed 5 bases from V and 7 bases from J; junction bases left unmatched: 12.

In nucleotides, the CDR3 is TGCAGCGGGCGAACTAGCGGCCGACCAGATACGCAGTATTTT. Translating it yields CSGRTSGRPDTQYF. The chain is built from TRBV29-1 and TRBJ2-3, with 8 bases aligning to TRBD2. The CDR3 loop spans 14 amino acids. V lost 7 bases to trimming and J lost 4 bases; unmatched junction nucleotides: 10. Germline V gene data show CDR1 as SQVTM and CDR2 as ANQGSEA.